The 29 T cell receptor beta chains in this list originate from one sample, sequenced in a study of PD-L1 blockade in urothelial cancer. TCRdb's copy holds only in-frame clones and misses some; the assay was immunoSEQ multiplex PCR. Of about 53,000 clones in the sample, about 83% were seen once. Time point meaning: pretreatment peripheral blood. This specimen consisted of PBMCs, obtained around atezolizumab (anti-PD-L1) treatment. All receptors come from an older woman with urothelial cancer.

Worth noting for this clone: One end of the junction does not line up with germline, which may come from a read error. The V gene is TRBV12-5, the J gene TRBJ1-1; 10 bases align to TRBD1. This CDR3 contains 14 residues. CDR1 LGHNT and CDR2 FRNRAP come from the germline V gene. The CDR3 DNA reads TGTGCTAGTGGTCCGGACCTTGGACAGGGGGTAACGTTTTTT. This encodes CASGPDLGQGVTFF.

J is TRBJ1-2 and V is TRBV4-3; perhaps TRBD1 as D (6 bases). Germline CDR1 reads LGHNA; CDR2 reads YSLEER. The V gene lost 0 bases and the J gene lost 5 bases, with 13 bases spanning the gap. This CDR3 is 15 amino acids long. The DNA of the CDR3 is TGCGCCAGCAGCCAAGAAGGGGACACCTTTTATGGCTACACCTTC. This sequence encodes CASSQEGDTFYGYTF.

V and J are TRBV29-1 and TRBJ2-5; 7 nucleotides agree with TRBD2. The CDR3 totals 16 residues. After removal of 0 bases from V and 2 bases from J, the junction contained 9 bases not matched to a gene. Germline CDR1 reads SQVTM; CDR2 reads ANQGSEA. CDR3 in amino acids: CSVEDLGTNHQETQYF. For the CDR3, the DNA is TGCAGCGTTGAAGATCTAGGGACTAATCATCAAGAGACCCAGTACTTC.

The V gene is TRBV28, the J gene TRBJ2-1; perhaps TRBD2 as D (7 bases). This CDR3 spans 17 amino acids. Per germline, CDR1 MDHEN and CDR2 SYDVKM. V was cut by 2 bases and J by 6 bases, with 20 bases left in between. The CDR3 DNA is TGTGCCAGCAGTTTAGTCTTAGGGGGGGGAGTTGGCAATGAGCAGTTCTTC. Residues: CASSLVLGGGVGNEQFF.

Only a few counts were recorded for this clone. The rearrangement joins TRBV15 to TRBJ2-2; the D gene is possibly TRBD1 (5 bases). CDR1 and CDR2 from the germline V gene are LNHNV and YYDKDF (reference sequence). The CDR3 length is 14 residues. V was shortened by 2 bases and J by 6 bases, with 10 bases between the two germline ends. CDR3 DNA: TGTGCCACCAGCAGAATTAGGGGCGCCGGGGAGCTGTTTTTT. This gives the protein CATSRIRGAGELFF.

In its sample, this clone was seen a few times. The CDR3 sequence is CATSNQGELFF. CDR3 DNA: TGTGCCACCAGCAACCAGGGGGAGCTGTTTTTT. The chain links TRBV15 to TRBJ2-2; unclear D gene. Trimming shortened V by 4 bases and J by 8 bases, and 5 bases separated the two germline ends. The CDR3 covers 11 residues. CDR1 and CDR2 (germline): LNHNV, YYDKDF (reference sequence).

The V gene is TRBV7-6, the J gene TRBJ1-1; D might be TRBD1 (5 bases). The germline gives CDR1 SGHVS, CDR2 FNYEAQ. The CDR3 totals 11 residues. Trimming removed 3 bases at V and 9 bases at J, with 8 bases between. This CDR3 is CASSFGQQAFF. For the CDR3, the DNA is TGTGCCAGCAGCTTCGGACAACAAGCTTTCTTT.

This chain links TRBV7-2 with TRBJ2-3; TRBD1 matches at 7 bases. V dropped 0 bases and J dropped 2; count of bases not matched to a gene: 5. The CDR3 extends over 16 amino acids. Germline assignment: CDR1 SGHTA and CDR2 FQGNSA. CDR3 nucleotides: TGTGCCAGCAGCTTAGCGCTGGGACAGACCACAGATACGCAGTATTTT. Protein: CASSLALGQTTDTQYF.

This chain uses TRBV19 with TRBJ1-2, with TRBD1 matching 9 bases. The germline V gene encodes CDR1 LNHDA and CDR2 SQIVND (reference sequence). This CDR3 has 17 amino acids. V lost 3 bases and J lost 4; bases outside the gene matches: 12. This CDR3 is CASSIPFYRGRGYGYTF. The CDR3 coding sequence is TGTGCCAGTAGTATCCCCTTCTACAGGGGGCGCGGCTATGGCTACACCTTC.

The rearrangement joins TRBV7-9 to TRBJ2-2, with TRBD2 matching over 7 bases. The CDR3 runs 17 residues. With V trimmed by 3 bases and J by 1 base, 8 bases remained unmatched. Germline lookup yields CDR1 SEHNR and CDR2 FQNEAQ (reference sequence). The CDR3 is CASSFRRTSENTGELFF. In DNA form, the CDR3 reads TGTGCCAGCAGCTTCCGCCGCACTAGCGAGAACACCGGGGAGCTGTTTTTT.

V and J are TRBV30 and TRBJ1-1, with a possible D match to TRBD1 (6 bases). The CDR3 has 11 amino acids. The V end was cut by 1 base, the J end by 6 bases, with 6 bases between. Germline assignment: CDR1 GTSNPN and CDR2 SVGIG (reference sequence). CDR3: CAWSGGPEAFF. In DNA form, the CDR3 reads TGTGCCTGGAGTGGGGGGCCTGAAGCTTTCTTT.

The chain couples TRBV7-2 to TRBJ2-7, with 7 bases aligning to TRBD1. Germline V gene data show CDR1 as SGHTA and CDR2 as FQGNSA. The V gene end was trimmed by 2 bases and the J gene end by 3 bases; junction bases not matched to a gene: 4. This CDR3 region has 14 residues. CDR3 nucleotides: TGTGCCAGCAGCTTAAGGGGGACAGACTACGAGCAGTACTTC. This gives the protein CASSLRGTDYEQYF.

The chain links TRBV10-3 to TRBJ2-5; tentative D call: TRBD2 (6 bases). CDR1 ENHRY and CDR2 SYGVKD come from the germline V gene. CDR3 length: 12 residues. V was cut by 11 bases and J by 5 bases, with 15 bases left in between. DNA for the CDR3: TGTGCCTCAGCCCCGGCGGGGGAGACCCAGTACTTC. Encoded protein: CASAPAGETQYF.

The genes are TRBV7-9 and TRBJ2-7; the match to TRBD1 covers 7 bases. Germline V gives CDR1 SEHNR, CDR2 FQNEAQ (reference sequence). The CDR3 sequence is 14 residues long. Germline trimming cut 5 bases from V and 3 bases from J; bases unmatched to any gene: 7. CDR3 in amino acids: CASSPRQGYYEQYF. The CDR3 DNA is TGTGCCAGCAGCCCCCGACAGGGTTACTACGAGCAGTACTTC. Full variable domain (remainder filled in from reference TRBV7-9 and TRBJ2-7): DTGVSQNPRHKITKRGQNVTFRCDPISEHNRLYWYRQTLGQGPEFLTYFQNEAQLEKSRLLSDRFSAERPKGSFSTLEIQRTEQGDSAMYLCASSPRQGYYEQYFGPGTRLTVT.

The genes are TRBV29-1 and TRBJ2-2; tentatively, D is TRBD1 (5 bases). The germline gives CDR1 SQVTM, CDR2 ANQGSEA. The CDR3 sequence is 12 residues long. Trimming pared 3 bases from V and 5 bases from J, leaving 7 bases between. In DNA, the CDR3 is TGCAGCGTTGAGCCAGGGACCGGGGAGCTGTTTTTT. Translating it yields CSVEPGTGELFF.

The chain carries TRBV2 and TRBJ1-2; TRBD1 might be the D (5 bases). CDR1 is SNHLY and CDR2 is FYNNEI in the germline V gene. The CDR3 extends over 14 amino acids. Trimming removed 10 bases at V and 0 bases at J, with 15 bases between. CDR3 DNA sequence: TGTGCCACTCGGGAGGGGAAAGCTAACTATGGCTACACCTTC. Translated: CATREGKANYGYTF.

The V and J genes are TRBV6-5 and TRBJ1-5; D might be TRBD1 (6 bases). CDR1 is MNHEY and CDR2 is SVGAGI in the germline V gene. V lost 6 bases and J 4 bases, leaving 10 bases between the germline ends. CDR3 size: 13 residues. DNA for the CDR3: TGTGCCAGCAGAAGGACAGAAAATCAGCCCCAGCATTTT. Its protein product is CASRRTENQPQHF.

The chain links TRBV4-1 to TRBJ1-1, with no clear D. The CDR3 spans 15 residues. Germline V gene sequence: CDR1 MGHRA, CDR2 YSYEKL. V lost 1 base and J 6 bases, leaving 15 bases between the germline ends. This CDR3 is CASSQVNGVPPEAFF. CDR3 DNA: TGCGCCAGCAGCCAAGTCAACGGTGTCCCCCCTGAAGCTTTCTTT.

The rearrangement uses TRBV7-6 and TRBJ2-2, with 11 bases that match TRBD2. CDR3 length: 15 residues. Trimming cost V 2 bases and J 5 bases; bases outside gene matches: 1. CDR1 is SGHVS and CDR2 is FNYEAQ in the germline V gene. In DNA, the CDR3 is TGTGCCAGCAGCTTACTAGCGGGGGGAACCGGGGAGCTGTTTTTT. Its protein product is CASSLLAGGTGELFF. Full variable domain (remainder filled in from reference TRBV7-6 and TRBJ2-2): GAGVSQSPRYKVTKRGQDVALRCDPISGHVSLYWYRQALGQGPEFLTYFNYEAQQDKSGLPNDRFSAERPEGSISTLTIQRTEQRDSAMYRCASSLLAGGTGELFFGEGSRLTVL.

This chain uses TRBV6-6 with TRBJ2-1; weak D call: TRBD2 (6 bases). CDR3 length equals 16 residues. CDR1 and CDR2 (germline): MNHNY, SVGAGI (reference sequence). Trimming stripped 2 bases from V and 12 bases from J, with 23 bases between. CDR3 bases: TGTGCCAGCAGTTACGCCCCCATTGCGGGGTCAATGAGGCAGTTCTTC. This translates into CASSYAPIAGSMRQFF.

The gene calls are TRBV7-9 and TRBJ2-7; TRBD2 matches at 8 bases. This CDR3 comprises 14 residues. The germline CDR1 and CDR2 sequences are SEHNR and FQNEAQ (reference sequence). V lost 5 bases and J lost 2; bases outside the gene matches: 5. CDR3 coding DNA: TGTGCCAGCAGCCATAGCGGGGAGGCCTACGAGCAGTACTTC. It is translated as CASSHSGEAYEQYF.

J is TRBJ1-2 and V is TRBV7-2, with D perhaps matching TRBD1 (5 bases). Looked up from germline, CDR1 is SGHTA and CDR2 is FQGNSA. Between the trimmed V and J ends, which lost 2 bases and 5 bases, there was a span of 12 bases. The length of the CDR3 is 14 residues. CDR3 DNA: TGTGCCAGCAGCTTATACGCAGGGATGTATGGCTACACCTTC. Its protein product is CASSLYAGMYGYTF.

The V gene is TRBV5-1, the J gene TRBJ2-5; no definite D call. Germline V gives CDR1 SGHRS, CDR2 YFSETQ. The CDR3 spans 14 residues. V lost 2 bases and J 1 base, leaving 9 bases between the germline ends. CDR3 residues: CASSFVLSQETQYF. As DNA, the CDR3 is TGCGCCAGCAGCTTCGTACTGTCCCAAGAGACCCAGTACTTC.

The rearrangement joins TRBV2 to TRBJ2-5; D not certain. The CDR3 totals 11 residues. Germline V gene lookup returns CDR1 SNHLY and CDR2 FYNNEI. V shed 5 bases and J shed 4 bases, with 5 bases lying between them. The CDR3 sequence is CASSPRETQYF. DNA of the CDR3: TGTGCCAGCAGTCCCAGAGAGACCCAGTACTTC.

This clone was found once. The genes are TRBV19 and TRBJ2-3; D perhaps matches TRBD1 (5 bases). The CDR3 is 15 residues long. The germline V gene has CDR1 LNHDA and CDR2 SQIVND (reference sequence). V was cut by 5 bases and J by 6 bases, with 18 bases left in between. CDR3 sequence reads: CASSPAFGATDTQYF. The CDR3 DNA sequence: TGTGCCAGTAGTCCAGCCTTTGGGGCGACGGATACGCAGTATTTT.

J is TRBJ2-3 and V is TRBV23-1, with D maybe TRBD1 (5 bases). TRBV23-1 falls under the ORF class, with uncertain function. The V end was cut by 6 bases, the J end by 0 bases, with 10 bases between. The CDR3 totals 14 residues. The CDR3 DNA reads TGCGCCAGCAGCCAAAGACAGAGCACAGATACGCAGTATTTT. Its translation is CASSQRQSTDTQYF.

The rearrangement links TRBV19 to TRBJ1-6; TRBD1 might be the D (5 bases). This CDR3 comprises 15 residues. From germline, CDR1 is LNHDA and CDR2 SQIVND (reference sequence). Trimming removed 3 bases from V and 7 bases from J, with 13 bases in between. CDR3 region: CASSIGQHGNSPLHF. Written as DNA, the CDR3 is TGTGCCAGTAGTATTGGACAACACGGGAATTCACCCCTCCACTTT.

CDR3 region: CASSEAGAVETQYF. The CDR3 nucleotides read TGTGCCAGCAGTGAAGCGGGAGCAGTTGAGACCCAGTACTTC. V usage is TRBV28 and J usage is TRBJ2-5; TRBD2 agrees at 8 bases. The germline V gene encodes CDR1 MDHEN and CDR2 SYDVKM. The CDR3 length is 14 residues. V lost 5 bases to trimming and J lost 5 bases; unmatched junction nucleotides: 7.

The chain uses TRBV11-2 and TRBJ1-4; D is unclear. Germline assignment: CDR1 SGHAT and CDR2 FQNNGV. The CDR3 contains 17 residues. The V end lost 0 bases, the J end lost 0 bases, and 11 bases lay between the germline ends. CDR3 bases: TGTGCCAGCAGCTTAGATAACCTATTTGCAACTAATGAAAAACTGTTTTTT. It is translated as CASSLDNLFATNEKLFF.